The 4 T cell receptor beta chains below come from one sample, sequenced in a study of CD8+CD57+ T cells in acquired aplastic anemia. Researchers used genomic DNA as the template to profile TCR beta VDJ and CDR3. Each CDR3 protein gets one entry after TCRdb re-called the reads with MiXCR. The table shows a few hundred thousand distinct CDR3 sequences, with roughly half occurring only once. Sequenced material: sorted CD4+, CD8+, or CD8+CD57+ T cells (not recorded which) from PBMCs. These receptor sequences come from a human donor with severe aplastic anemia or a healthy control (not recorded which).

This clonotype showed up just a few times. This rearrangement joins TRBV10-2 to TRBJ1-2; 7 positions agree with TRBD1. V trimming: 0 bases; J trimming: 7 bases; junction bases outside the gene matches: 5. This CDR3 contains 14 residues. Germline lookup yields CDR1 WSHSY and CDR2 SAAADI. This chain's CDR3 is CASSESRQGLGYTF. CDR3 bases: TGCGCCAGCAGTGAGTCGCGACAGGGACTTGGCTACACCTTC.

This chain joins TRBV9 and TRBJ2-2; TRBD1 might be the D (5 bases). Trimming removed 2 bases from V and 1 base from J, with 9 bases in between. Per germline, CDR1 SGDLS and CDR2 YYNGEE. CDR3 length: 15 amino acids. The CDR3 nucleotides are TGTGCCAGCAGCGTTCAGGGCGGGAACACCGGGGAGCTGTTTTTT. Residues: CASSVQGGNTGELFF.

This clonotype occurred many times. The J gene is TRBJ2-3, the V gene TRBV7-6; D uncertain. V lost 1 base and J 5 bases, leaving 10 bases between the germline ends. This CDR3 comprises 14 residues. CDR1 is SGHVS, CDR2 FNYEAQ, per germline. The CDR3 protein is CASSLDWSGDTQYF. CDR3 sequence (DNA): TGTGCCAGCAGCTTAGATTGGTCGGGAGATACGCAGTATTTT.

The chain's CDR3 is CSAREGSLSRSALHF. The CDR3 region has the DNA TGCAGTGCTAGAGAAGGATCTCTAAGCCGCTCGGCCCTCCACTTT. The V gene is TRBV20-1, the J gene TRBJ1-6; no clear D gene. V dropped 0 bases and J dropped 14 bases, with 20 bases sitting between them. The germline gives CDR1 DFQATT, CDR2 SNEGSKA (reference sequence). The CDR3 loop spans 15 amino acids.